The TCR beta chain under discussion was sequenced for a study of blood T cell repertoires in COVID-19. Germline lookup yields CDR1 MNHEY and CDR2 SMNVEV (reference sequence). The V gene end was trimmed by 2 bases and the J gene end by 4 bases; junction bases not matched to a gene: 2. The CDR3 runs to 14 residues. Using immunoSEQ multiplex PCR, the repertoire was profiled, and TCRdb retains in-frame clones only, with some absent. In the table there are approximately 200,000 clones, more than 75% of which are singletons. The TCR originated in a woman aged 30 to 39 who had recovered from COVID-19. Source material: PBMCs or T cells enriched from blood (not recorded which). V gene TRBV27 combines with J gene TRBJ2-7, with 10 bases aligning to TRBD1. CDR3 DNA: TGTGCCAGCAGTTTAGGGACAGGGGCTTACGAGCAGTACTTC. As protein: CASSLGTGAYEQYF.